This T cell receptor (beta chain) came from a study of blood T cell repertoires in COVID-19. Clones were read by immunoSEQ multiplex PCR, and TCRdb kept only the in-frame ones, dropping some. The sample has 250,000 to 300,000 clones, about 90% seen once; the top ten hold roughly 2%. Germline V CDR1 and CDR2: SGHTA, FQGNSA. The ends lost 5 bases at V and 7 bases at J; junction bases unmatched: 8. The CDR3 has 14 residues. This clonotype was sampled from a woman in her sixties with COVID-19, enrolled during active disease. The specimen was peripheral blood. The chain uses TRBV7-2 and TRBJ1-5; 7 bases fit TRBD1. The chain's CDR3 is CASSQLQGQQPQHF. CDR3 DNA sequence: TGTGCCAGCAGCCAATTACAGGGGCAGCAGCCCCAGCATTTT.